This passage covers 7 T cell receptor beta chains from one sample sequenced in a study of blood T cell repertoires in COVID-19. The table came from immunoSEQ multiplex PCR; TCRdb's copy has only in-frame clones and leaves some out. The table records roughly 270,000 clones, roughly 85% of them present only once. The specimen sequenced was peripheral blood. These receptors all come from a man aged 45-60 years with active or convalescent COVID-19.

CDR3 protein: CASSSSGGYGYTF. The CDR3 nucleotides read TGTGCCAGCAGCTCGTCGGGGGGCTATGGCTACACCTTC. The chain couples TRBV7-9 to TRBJ1-2; D is possibly TRBD1 (5 bases). The V end was cut by 4 bases, the J end by 4 bases, with 10 bases between. This CDR3 has 13 amino acids. The germline gives CDR1 SEHNR, CDR2 FQNEAQ (reference sequence).

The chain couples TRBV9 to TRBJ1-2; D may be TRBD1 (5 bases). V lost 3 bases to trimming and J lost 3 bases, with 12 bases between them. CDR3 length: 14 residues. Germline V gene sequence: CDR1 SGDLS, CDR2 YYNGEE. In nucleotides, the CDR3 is TGTGCCAGCAGCGCATGGGGGGTCGACTATGGCTACACCTTC. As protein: CASSAWGVDYGYTF. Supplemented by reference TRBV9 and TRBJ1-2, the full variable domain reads DSGVTQTPKHLITATGQRVTLRCSPRSGDLSVYWYQQSLDQGLQFLIQYYNGEERAKGNILERFSAQQFPDLHSELNLSSLELGDSALYFCASSAWGVDYGYTFGSGTRLTVV.

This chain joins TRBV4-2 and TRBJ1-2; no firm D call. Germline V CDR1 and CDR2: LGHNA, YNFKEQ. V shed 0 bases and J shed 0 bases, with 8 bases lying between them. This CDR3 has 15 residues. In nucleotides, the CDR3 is TGTGCCAGCAGCCAAGATGGCGGGGCTAACTATGGCTACACCTTC. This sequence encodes CASSQDGGANYGYTF.

The CDR3 spells CASSRTGGYDQPQHF. CDR3 nucleotides: TGTGCCAGCAGTCGGACAGGGGGGTACGATCAGCCCCAGCATTTT. The genes are TRBV28 and TRBJ1-5, with 10 nucleotides matching TRBD1. Germline-derived CDR1 and CDR2 are MDHEN and SYDVKM. Trimming removed 5 bases from V and 5 bases from J; junction bases left unmatched: 6. The CDR3 runs 15 residues.

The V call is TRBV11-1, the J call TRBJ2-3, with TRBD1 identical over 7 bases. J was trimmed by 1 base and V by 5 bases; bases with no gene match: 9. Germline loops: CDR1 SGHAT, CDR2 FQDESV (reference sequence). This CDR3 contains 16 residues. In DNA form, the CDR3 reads TGTGCCAGCAGCCCGTCGAAGGGGGCCCGCACAGATACGCAGTATTTT. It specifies CASSPSKGARTDTQYF. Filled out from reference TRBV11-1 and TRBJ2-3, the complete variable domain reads EAEVAQSPRYKITEKSQAVAFWCDPISGHATLYWYRQILGQGPELLVQFQDESVVDDSQLPKDRFSAERLKGVDSTLKIQPAELGDSAMYLCASSPSKGARTDTQYFGPGTRLTVL.

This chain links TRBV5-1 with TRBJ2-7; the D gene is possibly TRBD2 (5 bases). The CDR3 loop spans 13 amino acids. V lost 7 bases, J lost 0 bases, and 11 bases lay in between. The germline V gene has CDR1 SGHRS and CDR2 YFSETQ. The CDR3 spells CASGERHSYEQYF. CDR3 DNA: TGCGCCAGCGGAGAGCGGCACTCCTACGAGCAGTACTTC.

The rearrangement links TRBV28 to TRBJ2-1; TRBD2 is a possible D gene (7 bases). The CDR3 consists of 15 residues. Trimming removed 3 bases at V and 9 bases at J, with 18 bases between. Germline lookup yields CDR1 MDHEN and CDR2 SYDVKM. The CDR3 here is CASSLGGGTRGEQFF. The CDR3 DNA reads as TGTGCCAGCAGTTTGGGGGGGGGCACACGAGGTGAGCAGTTCTTC.